This TCR beta chain was recorded in a study of human T cells and chemical hapten exposure (dated by TCRdb to about 2021). The study in broad terms: Libraries were pooled for sequencing, and per-sample TCR yields varied mainly because of small differences in library volumes within the pool. In alopecia patients, the study followed how the peripheral blood TCR repertoire changed in vivo over primary and secondary sensitization to diphenylcyclopropenone (DPC), a hapten. For every blood RNA sample, sequencing covered both the TCR alpha and TCR beta chains.

Findings and caveats that apply to the study as a whole: DPC sensitization did not change the number of TCRs with a frequency above 1 in 1000, and there was no evidence of changes in global repertoire structure. After repeated subsampling, the strength of the expansion versus patch-test correlation and the threshold at which it became significant changed.

The CDR3 sequence holds 16 residues, the cysteine and phenylalanine included. Of the read, only the CDR3 DNA is kept; its 48 bases are in frame from base 1. The V end gives up 3 bases and the J end 0 bases, leaving 7 bases in the junction not matched to a gene. The germline V gene (reference sequence) specifies LGHDT as CDR1 and YNNKEL as CDR2. There are a few counts of this clonotype. No antigen is known for it. No much larger clonotype is one base removed from it; base qualities were not supplied. Total RNA was extracted from unfractionated whole blood collected in Tempus Blood RNA tubes. As TCR sequencing controls, about 5 healthy volunteers were used, with blood taken at day 0, 2 weeks and 6 weeks. Library method: 5' RACE. The listed sequencing device is Illumina MiSeq. During library preparation, unique molecular identifiers were attached to individual cDNA molecules so that TCRs could be counted quantitatively and reproducibly. The authors' pipeline ran thus. A median of about 89,000 TCRs per sample was observed, with a range of about 23,224 to 690,600. V, J and CDR3 annotation of the TCR reads was performed with the Decombinator software suite. For PS versus PT1 abundance plots, all samples were subsampled to the same number of TCRs (28,000). TCRs were defined as expanded if absent before sensitization and observed at least eight times at the 2-week time point. In TCRdb, the public reads were trimmed at Q25 with fastp and aligned with MiXCR, with productive beta chains retained. Under each unique CDR3 protein, matching rows form one entry showing the most common genes and DNA. Here the V and J calls rest on TCRdb's processing, not on the authors' analysis. Present in this sample are about 120,000 distinct CDR3 sequences, roughly 18% of which were seen just once. Together, the top ten hold roughly 3.1% of the sample.

The chain uses TRBV3-1 and TRBJ1-2; 7 nucleotides in the junction match TRBD1. This receptor was identified in a human donor in good health. This receptor carries the CDR3 CASSHLTGSSNYGYTF. The DNA sequence follows: TGTGCCAGCAGCCATTTGACAGGGTCCTCTAACTATGGCTACACCTTC. When the CDR3 is completed using the reference TRBV3-1 and TRBJ1-2 genes on either side, the full variable domain is DTAVSQTPKYLVTQMGNDKSIKCEQNLGHDTMYWYKQDSKKFLKIMFSYNNKELIINETVPNRFSPKSPDKAHLNLHINSLELGDSAVYFCASSHLTGSSNYGYTFGSGTRLTVV.